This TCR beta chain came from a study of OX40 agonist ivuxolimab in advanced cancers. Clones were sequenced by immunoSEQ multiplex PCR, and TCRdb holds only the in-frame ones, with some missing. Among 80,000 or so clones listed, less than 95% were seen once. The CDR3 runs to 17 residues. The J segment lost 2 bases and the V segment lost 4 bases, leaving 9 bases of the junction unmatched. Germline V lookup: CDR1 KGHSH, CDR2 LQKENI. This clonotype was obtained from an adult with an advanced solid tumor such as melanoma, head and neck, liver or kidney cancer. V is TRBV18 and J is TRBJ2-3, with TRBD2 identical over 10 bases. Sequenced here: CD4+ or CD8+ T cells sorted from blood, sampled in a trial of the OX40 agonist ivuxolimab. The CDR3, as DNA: TGTGCCAGCTCACTGTACCTAGCGGGGGCCGACACAGATACGCAGTATTTT. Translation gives CASSLYLAGADTDTQYF. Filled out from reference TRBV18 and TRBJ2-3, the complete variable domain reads NAGVMQNPRHLVRRRGQEARLRCSPMKGHSHVYWYRQLPEEGLKFMVYLQKENIIDESGMPKERFSAEFPKEGPSILRIQQVVRGDSAAYFCASSLYLAGADTDTQYFGPGTRLTVL.